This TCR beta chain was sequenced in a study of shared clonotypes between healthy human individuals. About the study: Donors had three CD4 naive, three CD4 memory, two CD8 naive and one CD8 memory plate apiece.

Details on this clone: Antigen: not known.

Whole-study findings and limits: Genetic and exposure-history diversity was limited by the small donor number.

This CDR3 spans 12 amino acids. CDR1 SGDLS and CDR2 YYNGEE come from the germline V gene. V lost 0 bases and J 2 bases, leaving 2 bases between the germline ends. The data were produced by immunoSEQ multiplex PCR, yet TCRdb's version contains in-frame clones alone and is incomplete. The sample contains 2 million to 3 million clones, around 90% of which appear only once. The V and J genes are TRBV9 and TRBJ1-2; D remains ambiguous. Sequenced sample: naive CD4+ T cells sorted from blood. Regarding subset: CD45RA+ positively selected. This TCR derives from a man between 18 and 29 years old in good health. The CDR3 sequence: CASSVGNYGYTF. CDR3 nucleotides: TGTGCCAGCAGCGTAGGGAACTATGGCTACACCTTC.